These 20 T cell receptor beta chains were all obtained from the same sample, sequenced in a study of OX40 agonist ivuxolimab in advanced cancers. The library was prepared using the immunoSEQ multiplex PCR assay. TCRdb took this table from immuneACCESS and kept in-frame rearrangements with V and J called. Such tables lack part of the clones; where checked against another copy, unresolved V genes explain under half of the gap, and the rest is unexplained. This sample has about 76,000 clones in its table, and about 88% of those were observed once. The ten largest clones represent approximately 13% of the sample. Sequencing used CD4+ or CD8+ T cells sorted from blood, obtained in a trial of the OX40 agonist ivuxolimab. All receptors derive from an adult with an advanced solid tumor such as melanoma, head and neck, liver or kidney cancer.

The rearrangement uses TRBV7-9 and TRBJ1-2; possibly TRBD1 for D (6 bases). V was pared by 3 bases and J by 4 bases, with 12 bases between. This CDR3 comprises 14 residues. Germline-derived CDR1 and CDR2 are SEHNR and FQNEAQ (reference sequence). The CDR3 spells CASSLGGPTYGYTF. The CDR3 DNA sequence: TGTGCCAGCAGCTTGGGGGGCCCTACCTATGGCTACACCTTC. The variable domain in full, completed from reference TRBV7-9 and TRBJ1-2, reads DTGVSQNPRHKITKRGQNVTFRCDPISEHNRLYWYRQTLGQGPEFLTYFQNEAQLEKSRLLSDRFSAERPKGSFSTLEIQRTEQGDSAMYLCASSLGGPTYGYTFGSGTRLTVV.

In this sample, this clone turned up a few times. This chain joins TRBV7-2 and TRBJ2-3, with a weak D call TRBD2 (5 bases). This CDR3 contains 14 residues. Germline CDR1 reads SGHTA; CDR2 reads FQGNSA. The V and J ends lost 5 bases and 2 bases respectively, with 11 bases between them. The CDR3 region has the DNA TGTGCCAGCAGCCCACAGCGGTTCACAGATACGCAGTATTTT. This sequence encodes CASSPQRFTDTQYF. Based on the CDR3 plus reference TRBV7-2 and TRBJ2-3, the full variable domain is GAGVSQSPSNKVTEKGKDVELRCDPISGHTALYWYRQSLGQGLEFLIYFQGNSAPDKSGLPSDRFSAERTGGSVSTLTIQRTQQEDSAVYLCASSPQRFTDTQYFGPGTRLTVL.

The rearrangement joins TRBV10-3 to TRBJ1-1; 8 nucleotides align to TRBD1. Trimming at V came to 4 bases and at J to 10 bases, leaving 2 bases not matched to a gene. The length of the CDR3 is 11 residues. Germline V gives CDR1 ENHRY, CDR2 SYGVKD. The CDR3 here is CAISATGVAFF. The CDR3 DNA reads TGTGCCATCAGTGCGACAGGGGTAGCTTTCTTT.

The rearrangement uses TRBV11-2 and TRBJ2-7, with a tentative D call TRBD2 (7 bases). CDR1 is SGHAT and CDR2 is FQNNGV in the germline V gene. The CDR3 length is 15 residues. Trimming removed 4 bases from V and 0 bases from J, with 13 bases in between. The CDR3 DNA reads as TGTGCCAGCAGCTCGGGGGGCTATTACTCCTACGAGCAGTACTTC. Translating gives CASSSGGYYSYEQYF.

The CDR3 region is CASSAGFNYGYTF. CDR3 coding DNA: TGCGCCAGCAGCGCGGGGTTTAACTATGGCTACACCTTC. V gene TRBV4-3 combines with J gene TRBJ1-2, with D unclear. The CDR3 consists of 13 residues. Per the germline V gene, CDR1 is LGHNA and CDR2 is YSLEER. The V and J ends lost 5 bases and 1 base respectively, with 8 bases between them.

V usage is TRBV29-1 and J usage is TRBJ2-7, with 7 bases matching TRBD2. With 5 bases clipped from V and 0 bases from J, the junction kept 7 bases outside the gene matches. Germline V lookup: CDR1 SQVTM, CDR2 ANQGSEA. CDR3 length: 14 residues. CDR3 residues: CSVRRLADSYEQYF. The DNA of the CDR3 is TGCAGCGTTCGGCGGCTAGCGGACTCCTACGAGCAGTACTTC.

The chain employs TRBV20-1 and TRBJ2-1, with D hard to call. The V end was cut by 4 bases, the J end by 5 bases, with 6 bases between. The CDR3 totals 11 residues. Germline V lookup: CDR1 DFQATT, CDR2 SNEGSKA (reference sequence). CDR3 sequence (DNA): TGCAGTGCTACGCGAGACAATGAGCAGTTCTTC. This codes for CSATRDNEQFF.

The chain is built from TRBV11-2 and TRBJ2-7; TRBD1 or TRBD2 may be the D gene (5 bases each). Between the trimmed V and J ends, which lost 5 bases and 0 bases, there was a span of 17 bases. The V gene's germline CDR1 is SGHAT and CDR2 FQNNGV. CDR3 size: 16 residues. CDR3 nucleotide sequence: TGTGCCAGCAGCCAGGGACGTAGCCGATACTCCTACGAGCAGTACTTC. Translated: CASSQGRSRYSYEQYF.

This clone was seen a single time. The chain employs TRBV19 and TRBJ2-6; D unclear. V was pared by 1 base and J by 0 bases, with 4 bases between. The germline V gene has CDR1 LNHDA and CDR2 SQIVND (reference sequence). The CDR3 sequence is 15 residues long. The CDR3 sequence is CASSIGSSGANVLTF. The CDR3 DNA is TGTGCCAGTAGTATAGGCAGCTCTGGGGCCAACGTCCTGACTTTC.

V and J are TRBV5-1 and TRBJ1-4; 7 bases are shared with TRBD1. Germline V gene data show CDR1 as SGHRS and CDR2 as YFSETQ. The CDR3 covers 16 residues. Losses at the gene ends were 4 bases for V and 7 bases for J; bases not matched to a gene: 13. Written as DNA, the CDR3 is TGCGCCAGCAGCACCCATGCAGGGGGAGACGGTGAAAAACTGTTTTTT. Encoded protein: CASSTHAGGDGEKLFF. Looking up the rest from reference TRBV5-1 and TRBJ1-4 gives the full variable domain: KAGVTQTPRYLIKTRGQQVTLSCSPISGHRSVSWYQQTPGQGLQFLFEYFSETQRNKGNFPGRFSGRQFSNSRSEMNVSTLELGDSALYLCASSTHAGGDGEKLFFGSGTQLSVL.

The CDR3 protein is CASSSDRDPGNTIYF. The CDR3 coding sequence is TGTGCCAGCAGCTCGGACAGGGATCCTGGAAACACCATATATTTT. This sequence joins TRBV7-8 and TRBJ1-3; 8 bases agree with TRBD1. Germline-derived CDR1 and CDR2 are SGHVS and FQNEAQ. There are 15 residues in the CDR3. Trimming took 4 bases from V and 2 from J; bases not matched to a gene: 4.

The CDR3 spells CASSVSGMYNEQFF. The CDR3 region has the DNA TGTGCCAGCAGCGTATCAGGGATGTACAATGAGCAGTTCTTC. The V call is TRBV9, the J call TRBJ2-1; weak D call: TRBD1 (5 bases). This CDR3 comprises 14 residues. V was shortened by 1 base and J by 4 bases, with 9 bases between the two germline ends. Per the germline V gene, CDR1 is SGDLS and CDR2 is YYNGEE.

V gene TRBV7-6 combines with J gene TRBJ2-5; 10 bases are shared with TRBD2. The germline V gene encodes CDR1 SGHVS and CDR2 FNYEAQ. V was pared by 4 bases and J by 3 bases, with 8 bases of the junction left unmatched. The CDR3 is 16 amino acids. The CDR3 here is CASSWLAGVSEETQYF. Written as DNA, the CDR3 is TGTGCCAGCAGCTGGCTAGCGGGAGTATCGGAAGAGACCCAGTACTTC.

The CDR3 region has the DNA TGTGCCAGCACCAAGGGGCGGTGGACAGGCTACACCTTC. The encoded protein is CASTKGRWTGYTF. The gene calls are TRBV28 and TRBJ1-2; D may be TRBD1 (5 bases). This CDR3 is 13 amino acids long. V lost 7 bases, J lost 8 bases, and 17 bases lay in between. Germline loops: CDR1 MDHEN, CDR2 SYDVKM.

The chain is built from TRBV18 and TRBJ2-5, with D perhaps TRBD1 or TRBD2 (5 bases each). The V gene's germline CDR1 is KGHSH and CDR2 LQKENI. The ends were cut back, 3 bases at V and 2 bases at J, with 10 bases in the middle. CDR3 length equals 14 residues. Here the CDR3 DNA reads TGTGCCAGCTCACCCGGGACGGCACAAGAGACCCAGTACTTC. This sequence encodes CASSPGTAQETQYF.

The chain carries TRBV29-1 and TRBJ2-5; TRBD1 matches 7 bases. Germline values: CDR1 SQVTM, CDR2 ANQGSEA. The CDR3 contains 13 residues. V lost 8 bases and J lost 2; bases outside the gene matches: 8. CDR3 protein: CSYDRVGQETQYF. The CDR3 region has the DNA TGCAGCTACGACAGGGTGGGACAAGAGACCCAGTACTTC.

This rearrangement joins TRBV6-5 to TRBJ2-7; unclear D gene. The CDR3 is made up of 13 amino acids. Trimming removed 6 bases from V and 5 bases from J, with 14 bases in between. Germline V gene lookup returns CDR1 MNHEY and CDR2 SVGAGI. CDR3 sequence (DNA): TGTGCCAGCAGCTCCGGTAGGGTGGACGAGCAGTACTTC. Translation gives CASSSGRVDEQYF.

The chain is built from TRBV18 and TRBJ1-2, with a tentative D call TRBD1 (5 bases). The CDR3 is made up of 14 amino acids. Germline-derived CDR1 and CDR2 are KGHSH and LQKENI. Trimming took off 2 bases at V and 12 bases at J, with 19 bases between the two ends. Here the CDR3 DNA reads TGTGCCAGCTCACCATCTCAGGGTTTCGGCGGCCACACCTTC. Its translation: CASSPSQGFGGHTF.

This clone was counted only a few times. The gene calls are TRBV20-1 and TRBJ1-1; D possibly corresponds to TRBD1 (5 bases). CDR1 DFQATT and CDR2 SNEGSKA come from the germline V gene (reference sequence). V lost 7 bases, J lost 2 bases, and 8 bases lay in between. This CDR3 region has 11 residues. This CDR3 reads CSGGTNTEAFF. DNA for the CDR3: TGCAGTGGGGGGACTAACACTGAAGCTTTCTTT.

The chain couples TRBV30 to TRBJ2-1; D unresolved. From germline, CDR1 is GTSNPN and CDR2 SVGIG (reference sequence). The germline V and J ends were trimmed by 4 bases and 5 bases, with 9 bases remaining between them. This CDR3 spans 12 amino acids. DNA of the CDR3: TGTGCCTGGACCCGAACAAACAATGAGCAGTTCTTC. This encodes CAWTRTNNEQFF.